This T cell receptor (beta chain) was recovered during a study of T cells after posttransplantation cyclophosphamide (dated by TCRdb to the mid-2010s). With respect to the entire study: T cell repertoire reconstitution was tracked by TRB sequencing after myeloablative bone marrow transplantation in which posttransplantation cyclophosphamide was used as GVHD prophylaxis. Samples from roughly 35 PTCy-treated patients, along with samples from 15 to 20 of their related bone marrow donors, underwent antigen receptor sequencing. TRB sequencing was performed on blood from all 34 PTCy patients with 1-year posttransplant specimens. In 3 patients, TRB sequencing was also performed on up to 3 more blood samples taken 2 to 5.2 years after transplant, and in a handful of patients, pretransplant blood was also TRB-sequenced. Because TRA and TRB clonality were tightly correlated in 9 samples, subsequent TCR analyses were focused on TRB only. Public TRB sequences were queried against a database of over 3,000 sequences associated with responses to pathogens, tumor antigens, self-antigens and alloantigens.

General conclusions and limits of the study: Across more than 35 patients, recipient CMV seropositivity and CMV reactivation were highly associated with TRB clonality; PTCy diversity was similar to CNI/methotrexate controls. Donor-recipient similarity was low at 1-2 months but increased during the first year, and donor CD8+ memory clones often dominated later blood repertoires. The TRB repertoires of T cells infiltrating skin or GI tract showed only limited overlap with the TRB repertoires of T cells in blood.

V gives up 0 bases and J gives up 6 bases, and the segment between their germline ends measures 8 bases. Its CDR3 holds 13 amino acids, cysteine through phenylalanine. Of the read, only the CDR3 DNA is kept; its 39 bases are in frame from base 1. Per the germline V gene, ENHRY is the CDR1 and SYGVKD is the CDR2. TRB sequencing was run on genomic DNA with either the immunoSEQ assay at survey resolution or the hsTCRB kit. Per the authors' processing: Initial read processing used immunoSEQ software, and repertoire analyses used the LymphoSeq R package. Clonality was calculated as 1 minus normalized Shannon entropy, and the Gini coefficient was also calculated for each TRB dataset. To infer phenotypes in unsorted samples, TRB sequences from sorted subsets of the recipient or donor were mapped onto unsorted samples from the same recipient. Entries here come from immuneACCESS through TCRdb and include only in-frame sequences with V and J called. Some clones fail to appear in such tables; in the studies checked, an unresolved V gene covers under half of the shortfall, and the cause of the remainder is unknown. V, J and clone size are those of that table, while D and trimming were read from the DNA. Here the sample lists 20,000 to 30,000 clones, none seen once only. In total, the top ten clones hold 4% to 5.5% of the sample.

Ten or more counts support this clone. It has no known antigen specificity. Base qualities are not provided; no much larger clone lies one nucleotide away. On the day of marrow donation, related bone marrow donors gave peripheral blood samples. Mononuclear cells from peripheral blood and bone marrow were separated by Ficoll-Hypaque density centrifugation and then cryopreserved. The chain is assembled from TRBV10-3 and TRBJ1-1; no D gene call is confident. The sequencing input was PBMCs. This clonotype was obtained from a woman between 45 and 65 years old in good health, CMV-negative, and a related stem cell transplant donor. Here the CDR3 is given as CAISESVGAEAFF. The nucleotide sequence reads TGTGCCATCAGTGAGTCCGTCGGTGCTGAAGCTTTCTTT.